This T cell receptor (beta chain) stems from a study of T cells in Graves' hyperthyroidism and ophthalmopathy. The CDR3 totals 13 residues. In germline, CDR1 is MDHEN, CDR2 SYDVKM. Authors of the study amplified TCR beta CDR3 regions from RNA transcripts. With the HTBI primer set, the TCR CDR3 went through a first round of RT-PCR. TCRdb reanalysed the multiplex PCR reads using MiXCR and keeps one entry per CDR3 protein. Of some 270,000 distinct CDR3 sequences listed, more than 20% were seen once; the top ten hold approximately 32%. Based on clinical symptoms, serum thyroxine and TRAb, thyroid ultrasound and orbital computed tomography, diagnoses were reached. To note about this clonotype: The antigen is unknown. One end of the junction is discordant with germline, which a read error may explain.

Study-wide results and limits: Among clonotypes expanded in thyroid above 0.001, most were also found in blood. In validation, the model predicted ophthalmopathy. These predictions came a median roughly 6 months before onset.

This chain uses TRBV28 with TRBJ2-5; 7 nucleotides align to TRBD1. The clonotype was recovered from a middle-aged woman with Graves' ophthalmopathy. Sequenced input: blood. The CDR3 nucleotides read TGTGCCAGCAGTTTAGGTACCGGGACAGTTGGGAACTTC. Residues: CASSLGTGTVGNF.